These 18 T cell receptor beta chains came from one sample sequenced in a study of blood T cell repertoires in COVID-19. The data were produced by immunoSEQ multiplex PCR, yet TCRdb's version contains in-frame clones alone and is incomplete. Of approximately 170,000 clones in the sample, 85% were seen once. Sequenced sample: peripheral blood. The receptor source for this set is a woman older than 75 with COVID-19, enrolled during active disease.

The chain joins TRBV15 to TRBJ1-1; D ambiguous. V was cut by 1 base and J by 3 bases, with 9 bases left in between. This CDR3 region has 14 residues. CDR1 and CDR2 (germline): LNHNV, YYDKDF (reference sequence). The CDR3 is CATSRGPRDTEAFF. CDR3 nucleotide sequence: TGTGCCACCAGCAGAGGTCCTCGGGACACTGAAGCTTTCTTT.

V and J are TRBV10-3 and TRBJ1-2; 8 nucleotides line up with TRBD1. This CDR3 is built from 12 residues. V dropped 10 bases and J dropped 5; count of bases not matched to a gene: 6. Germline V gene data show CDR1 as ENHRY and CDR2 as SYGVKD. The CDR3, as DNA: TGTGCCACCGCCGGGACAGGATATGGCTACACCTTC. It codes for CATAGTGYGYTF.

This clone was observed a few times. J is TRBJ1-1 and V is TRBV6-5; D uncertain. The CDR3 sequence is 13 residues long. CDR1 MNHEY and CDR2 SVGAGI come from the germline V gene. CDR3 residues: CASSLSWNTEAFF. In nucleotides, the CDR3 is TGTGCATCTAGTCTCAGCTGGAACACTGAAGCTTTCTTT.

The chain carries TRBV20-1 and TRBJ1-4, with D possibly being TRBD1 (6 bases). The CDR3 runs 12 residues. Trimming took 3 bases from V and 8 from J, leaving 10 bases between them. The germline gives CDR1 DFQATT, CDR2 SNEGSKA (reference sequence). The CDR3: CSASWTAEKLFF. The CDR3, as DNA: TGCAGTGCTAGTTGGACAGCAGAAAAACTGTTTTTT.

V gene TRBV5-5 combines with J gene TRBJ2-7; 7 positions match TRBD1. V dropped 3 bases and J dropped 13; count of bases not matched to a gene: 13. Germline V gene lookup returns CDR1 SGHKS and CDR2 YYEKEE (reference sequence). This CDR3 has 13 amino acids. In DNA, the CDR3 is TGTGCCAGCAGCTCGGGGACAGTGAGTATGGAATACTTC. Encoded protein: CASSSGTVSMEYF. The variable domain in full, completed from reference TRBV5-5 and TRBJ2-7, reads DAGVTQSPTHLIKTRGQQVTLRCSPISGHKSVSWYQQVLGQGPQFIFQYYEKEERGRGNFPDRFSARQFPNYSSELNVNALLLGDSALYLCASSSGTVSMEYFGPGTRLTVT.

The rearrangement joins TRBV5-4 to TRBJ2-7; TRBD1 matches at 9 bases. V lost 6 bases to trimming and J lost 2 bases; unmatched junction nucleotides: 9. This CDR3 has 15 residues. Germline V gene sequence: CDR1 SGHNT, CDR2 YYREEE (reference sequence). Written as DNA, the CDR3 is TGTGCCAGCACCTACTCACAGGGGGCACCCTACGAGCAGTACTTC. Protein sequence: CASTYSQGAPYEQYF.

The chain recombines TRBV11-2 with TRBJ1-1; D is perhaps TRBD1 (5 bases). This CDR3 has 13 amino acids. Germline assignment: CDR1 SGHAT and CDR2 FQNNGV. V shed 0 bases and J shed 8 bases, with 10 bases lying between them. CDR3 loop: CASSLDQTVEAFF. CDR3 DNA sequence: TGTGCCAGCAGCTTAGATCAGACAGTCGAAGCTTTCTTT.

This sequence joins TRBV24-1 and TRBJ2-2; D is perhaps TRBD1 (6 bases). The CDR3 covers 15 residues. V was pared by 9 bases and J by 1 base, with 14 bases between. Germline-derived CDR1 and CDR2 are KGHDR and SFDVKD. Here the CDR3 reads CATRGGGQNTGELFF. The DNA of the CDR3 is TGTGCCACCCGAGGTGGGGGCCAGAACACCGGGGAGCTGTTTTTT.

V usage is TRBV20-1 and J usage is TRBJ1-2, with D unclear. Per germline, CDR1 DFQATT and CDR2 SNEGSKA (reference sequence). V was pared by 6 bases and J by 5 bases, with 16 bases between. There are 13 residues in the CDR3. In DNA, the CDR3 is TGCAGTGCCAGTCAGACTGCGGCTTATGGCTACACCTTC. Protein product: CSASQTAAYGYTF.

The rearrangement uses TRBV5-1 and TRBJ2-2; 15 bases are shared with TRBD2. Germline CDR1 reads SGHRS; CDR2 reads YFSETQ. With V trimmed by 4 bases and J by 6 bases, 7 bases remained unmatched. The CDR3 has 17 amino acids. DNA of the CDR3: TGCGCCAGCAGCCTTACCGGACTAGCGGGGGGGCCCGGGGAGCTGTTTTTT. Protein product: CASSLTGLAGGPGELFF.

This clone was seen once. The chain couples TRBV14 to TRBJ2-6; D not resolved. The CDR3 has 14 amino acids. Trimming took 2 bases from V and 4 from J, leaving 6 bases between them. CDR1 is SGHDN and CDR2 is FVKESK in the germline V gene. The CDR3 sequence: CASSQFSGANVLTF. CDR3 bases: TGTGCCAGCAGCCAATTCTCCGGGGCCAACGTCCTGACTTTC.

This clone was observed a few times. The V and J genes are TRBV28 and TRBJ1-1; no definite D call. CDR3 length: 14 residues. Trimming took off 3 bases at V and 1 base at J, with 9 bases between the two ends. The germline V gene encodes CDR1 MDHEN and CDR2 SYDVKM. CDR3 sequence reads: CASSFVNRNTEAFF. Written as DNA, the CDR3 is TGTGCCAGCAGTTTTGTGAACAGGAACACTGAAGCTTTCTTT.

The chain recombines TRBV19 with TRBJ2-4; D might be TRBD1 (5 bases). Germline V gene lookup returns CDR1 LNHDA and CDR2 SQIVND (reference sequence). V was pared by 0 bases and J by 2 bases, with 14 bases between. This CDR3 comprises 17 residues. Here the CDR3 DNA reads TGTGCCAGTAGTATAGATCAGCGACAGTTAACCAAAAACATTCAGTACTTC. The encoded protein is CASSIDQRQLTKNIQYF.

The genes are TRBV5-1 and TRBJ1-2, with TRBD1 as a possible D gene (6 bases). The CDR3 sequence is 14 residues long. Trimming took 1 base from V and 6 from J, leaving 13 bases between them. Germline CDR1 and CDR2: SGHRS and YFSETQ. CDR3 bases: TGCGCCAGCAGCTTGTCAACAGGGCTGGATGGCTACACCTTC. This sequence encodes CASSLSTGLDGYTF.

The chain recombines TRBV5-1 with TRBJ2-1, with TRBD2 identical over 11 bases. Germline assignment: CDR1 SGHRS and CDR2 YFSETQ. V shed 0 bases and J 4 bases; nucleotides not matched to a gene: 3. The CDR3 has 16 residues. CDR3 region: CASSLVVAGGYNEQFF. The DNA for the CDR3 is TGCGCCAGCAGCTTGGTTGTAGCGGGAGGGTACAATGAGCAGTTCTTC.

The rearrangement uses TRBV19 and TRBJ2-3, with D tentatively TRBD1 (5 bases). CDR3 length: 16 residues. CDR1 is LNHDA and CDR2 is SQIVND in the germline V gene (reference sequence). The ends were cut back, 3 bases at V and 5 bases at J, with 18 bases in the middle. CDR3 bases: TGTGCCAGTAGTATTGTGAGCACCTCCACAGGAGATACGCAGTATTTT. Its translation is CASSIVSTSTGDTQYF.

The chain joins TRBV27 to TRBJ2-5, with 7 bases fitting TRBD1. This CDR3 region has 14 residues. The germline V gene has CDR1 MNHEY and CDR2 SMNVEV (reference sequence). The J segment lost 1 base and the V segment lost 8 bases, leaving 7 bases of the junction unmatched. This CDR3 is CASCFRGTQETQYF. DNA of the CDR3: TGTGCCAGCTGCTTCAGGGGGACCCAAGAGACCCAGTACTTC.

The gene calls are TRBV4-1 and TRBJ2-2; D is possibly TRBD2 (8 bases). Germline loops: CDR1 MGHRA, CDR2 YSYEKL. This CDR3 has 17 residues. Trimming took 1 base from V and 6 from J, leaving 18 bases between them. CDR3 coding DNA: TGCGCCAGCAGCCAAGCAGGGGGACTAGTATCAGCCGGGGAGCTGTTTTTT. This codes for CASSQAGGLVSAGELFF.